This T cell receptor (beta chain) was sequenced in a study of OX40 agonist ivuxolimab in advanced cancers. This table comes from immunoSEQ multiplex PCR, and its TCRdb copy is limited to in-frame clones, with some not included. Here the sample spans about 20,000 clones, approximately 90% being singletons. Germline V gene data show CDR1 as SEHNR and CDR2 as FQNEAQ (reference sequence). V lost 10 bases, J lost 8 bases, and 12 bases lay in between. This CDR3 comprises 11 residues. This sequence originates from an adult with an advanced solid tumor such as melanoma, head and neck, liver or kidney cancer. This material consisted of CD4+ or CD8+ T cells sorted from blood, taken in a trial of the OX40 agonist ivuxolimab. This chain joins TRBV7-9 and TRBJ1-3; TRBD1 is a possible D gene (5 bases). The CDR3 sequence is CATRGGDTIYF. The CDR3 DNA reads TGTGCCACCCGGGGAGGGGACACCATATATTTT.